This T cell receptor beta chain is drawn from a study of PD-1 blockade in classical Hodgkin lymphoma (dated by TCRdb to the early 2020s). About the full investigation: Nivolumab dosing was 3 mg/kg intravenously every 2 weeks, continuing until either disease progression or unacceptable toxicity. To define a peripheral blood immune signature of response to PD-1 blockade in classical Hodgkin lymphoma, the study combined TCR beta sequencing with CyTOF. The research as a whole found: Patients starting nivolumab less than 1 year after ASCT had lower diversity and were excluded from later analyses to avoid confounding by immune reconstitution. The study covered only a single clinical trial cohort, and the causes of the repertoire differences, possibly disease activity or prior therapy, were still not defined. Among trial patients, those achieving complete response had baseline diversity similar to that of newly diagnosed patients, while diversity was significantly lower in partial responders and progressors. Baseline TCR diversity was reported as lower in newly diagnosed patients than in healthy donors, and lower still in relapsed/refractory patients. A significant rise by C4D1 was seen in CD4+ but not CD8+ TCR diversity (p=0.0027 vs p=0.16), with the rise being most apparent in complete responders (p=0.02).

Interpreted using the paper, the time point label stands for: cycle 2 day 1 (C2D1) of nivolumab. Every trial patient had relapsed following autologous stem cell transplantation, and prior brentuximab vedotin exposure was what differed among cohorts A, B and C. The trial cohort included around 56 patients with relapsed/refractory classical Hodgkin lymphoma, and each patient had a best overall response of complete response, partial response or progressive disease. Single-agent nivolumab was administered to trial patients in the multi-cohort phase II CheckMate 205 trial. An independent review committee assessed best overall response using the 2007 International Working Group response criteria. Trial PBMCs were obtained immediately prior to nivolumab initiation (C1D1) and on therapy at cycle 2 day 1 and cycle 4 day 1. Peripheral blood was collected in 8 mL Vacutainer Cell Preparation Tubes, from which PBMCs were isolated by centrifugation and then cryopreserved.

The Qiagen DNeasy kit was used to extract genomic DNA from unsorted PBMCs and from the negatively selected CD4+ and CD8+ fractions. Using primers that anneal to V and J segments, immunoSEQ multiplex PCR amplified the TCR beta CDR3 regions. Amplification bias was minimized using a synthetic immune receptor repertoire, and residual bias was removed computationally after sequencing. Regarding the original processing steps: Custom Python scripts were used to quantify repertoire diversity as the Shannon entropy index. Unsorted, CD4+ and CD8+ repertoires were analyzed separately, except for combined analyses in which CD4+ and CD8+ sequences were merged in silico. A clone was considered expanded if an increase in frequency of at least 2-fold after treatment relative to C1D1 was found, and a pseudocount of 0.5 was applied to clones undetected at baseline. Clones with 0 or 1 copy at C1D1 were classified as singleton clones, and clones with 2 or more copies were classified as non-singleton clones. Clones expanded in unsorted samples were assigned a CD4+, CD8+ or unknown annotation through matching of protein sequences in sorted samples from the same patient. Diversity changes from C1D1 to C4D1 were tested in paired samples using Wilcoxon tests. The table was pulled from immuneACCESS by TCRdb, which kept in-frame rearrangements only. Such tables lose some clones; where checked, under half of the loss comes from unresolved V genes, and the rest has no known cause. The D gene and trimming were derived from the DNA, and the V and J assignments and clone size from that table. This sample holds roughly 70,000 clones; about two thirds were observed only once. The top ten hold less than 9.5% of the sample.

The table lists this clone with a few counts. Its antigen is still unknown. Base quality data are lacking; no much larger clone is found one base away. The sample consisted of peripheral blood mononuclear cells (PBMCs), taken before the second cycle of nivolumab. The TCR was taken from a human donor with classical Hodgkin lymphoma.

The base sequence is TGTGCCATCAGTGAGGACAGGGAGGCAGAGACCCAGTACTTC. This is translated as CAISEDREAETQYF. The rearranged segments are TRBV10-3 and TRBJ2-5; tentative D gene TRBD1, with 7 bases matching. V drops 2 bases and J drops 4 bases, leaving 11 bases in between. Taken from the germline V gene, the CDR1 and CDR2 loops are ENHRY and SYGVKD. The CDR3 numbers 14 residues from cysteine through phenylalanine. The CDR3 DNA has 42 bases and is translated from base 1.